This TCR beta chain was retrieved from a study of Graves' ophthalmopathy and Graves' hyperthyroidism. The wider study: Ahead of any treatment, peripheral blood was obtained at the initial diagnosis.

RNA served as the template for amplifying TCR beta CDR3 regions. RT-PCR in the first round used HTBI primers; a second-round multiplex PCR followed. TCRdb reprocessed the multiplex PCR reads with MiXCR, giving one entry per CDR3 protein. The table lists about 740,000 distinct CDR3 sequences, roughly 41% of them singletons. In this sample, this clonotype turned up many times. PBMCs originated in about 10 ml of fresh peripheral blood. Sequenced material: peripheral blood. The receptor was isolated from an adult man with Graves' ophthalmopathy.

The CDR3 protein is CSVVRDGPYEQYF. The CDR3 nucleotides read TGCAGCGTTGTCAGGGACGGACCCTACGAGCAGTACTTC. The chain uses TRBV29-1 and TRBJ2-7; D might be TRBD1 or TRBD2, each matching 5 bases. The V gene lost 4 bases and the J gene lost 2 bases, with 12 bases spanning the gap. The CDR3 covers 13 residues. In germline, CDR1 is SQVTM, CDR2 ANQGSEA.